This T cell receptor (beta chain) is drawn from a study of CD8+CD57+ T cells in acquired aplastic anemia. At the level of the study: When averaged, DNA from sorted CD4+ and CD8+ cells came to 3.2 ug.

For this clonotype: Its antigen remains unidentified.

General study findings and limits: Comparison of patients with controls identified about 30 shared CD8+ CDR3 sequences.

Profiling that covered TCR beta VDJ and CDR3 relied on genomic DNA as its template. Each CDR3 protein is one row after TCRdb ran MiXCR on the reads. The sample contains approximately 150,000 distinct CDR3 sequences, over 55% of which appear only once. V was trimmed by 1 base and J by 3 bases, leaving 14 bases between them. This CDR3 region has 16 residues. Germline loops: CDR1 SGHTA, CDR2 FQGNSA. In patients chosen for sequencing, flow cytometry had shown CD8+CD57+ cell expansion. This sequence originates from a human donor with aplastic anemia. J is TRBJ2-3 and V is TRBV7-2; a possible D gene is TRBD2 (6 bases). Sample: sorted CD4+, CD8+, or CD8+CD57+ T cells (not recorded which) from PBMCs. CDR3 residues: CASSLGSPRGTDTQYF. CDR3 DNA: TGTGCCAGCAGCTTAGGCTCCCCTCGGGGGACAGATACGCAGTATTTT.